These T cell receptor beta chains were read from a single sample in a study of shared clonotypes between healthy human individuals. Libraries were prepared by immunoSEQ multiplex PCR; TCRdb keeps only in-frame clonotypes and omits some of them. The sample holds roughly 2.5 million clones, more than 80% seen once. Sequences were obtained from naive CD4+ T cells sorted from blood. The receptor source for this set is a young man in good health. The CDR3 runs from the conserved cysteine through the conserved F or W. The D gene is left open where the match is weak. A row's size may be missing; if present it is once, few, many or a size class.

>once|TRBJ1-2|NA|TRBV6-5
CASSYANRGLGYTF
TGTGCCAGCAGTTACGCAAATCGGGGGCTCGGCTACACCTTC
>NA|TRBJ2-7|NA|TRBV7-9
CASSLPGGLDEQYF
TGTGCCAGCAGCTTGCCCGGGGGCCTGGACGAGCAGTACTTC
>NA|TRBJ2-1|TRBD2|TRBV19
CASTLLPQLAGYANEQFF
TGTGCCAGTACCCTTCTACCCCAACTAGCGGGGTACGCTAATGAGCAGTTCTTC
>NA|TRBJ1-2|TRBD1|TRBV30
CAWSVPGTGNYGYTF
TGTGCCTGGAGTGTACCGGGGACAGGAAACTATGGCTACACCTTC
>NA|TRBJ2-7|TRBD2|TRBV2
CASSGKWREGHEQYF
TGTGCCAGCAGTGGAAAGTGGCGGGAGGGCCACGAGCAGTACTTC
>NA|TRBJ1-2|NA|TRBV5-1
CASSLVPGDTYGYTF
TGCGCCAGCAGCTTGGTCCCAGGGGATACCTATGGCTACACCTTC
>NA|TRBJ2-3|NA|TRBV5-4
CASSYNRPSQDTQYF
TGTGCCAGCAGCTACAACCGGCCATCTCAAGATACGCAGTATTTT
>NA|TRBJ2-7|TRBD1|TRBV9
CASSPRDRGRNEQYF
TGTGCCAGCAGCCCCCGGGACAGGGGGCGAAACGAGCAGTACTTC
>NA|TRBJ1-1|NA|TRBV6-4
CASSGQQGTEAFF
TGTGCCAGCAGTGGACAGCAGGGGACTGAAGCTTTCTTT
>NA|TRBJ2-3|TRBD2|TRBV5-4
CASSLGTSGSLDTQYF
TGTGCCAGCAGCTTGGGGACTAGCGGGAGCCTAGATACGCAGTATTTT
>NA|TRBJ2-2|NA|TRBV18
CASSPSNTGELFF
TGTGCCAGCTCACCATCAAACACCGGGGAGCTGTTTTTT
>NA|TRBJ2-7|NA|TRBV5-8
CASNVERLASSYEQYF
TGTGCCAGCAACGTTGAAAGGCTTGCCAGCTCCTACGAGCAGTACTTC
>NA|TRBJ2-6|TRBD1|TRBV7-8
CASSLRGGAGANVLTF
TGTGCCAGCAGCTTAAGAGGGGGCGCTGGGGCCAACGTCCTGACTTTC
>NA|TRBJ2-5|TRBD2|TRBV4-1
CASSLGLTSGGIGETQYF
TGCGCCAGCAGCCTAGGGCTGACTAGCGGGGGGATAGGAGAGACCCAGTACTTC
>NA|TRBJ1-1|NA|TRBV10-3
CAIRGSTEAFF
TGTGCCATCAGGGGGTCTACTGAAGCTTTCTTT
>once|TRBJ2-7|NA|TRBV18
CASSPTTLDEQYF
TGTGCCAGCTCACCAACGACTTTGGACGAGCAGTACTTC
>NA|TRBJ2-7|NA|TRBV19
CASSIIQGSGYEQYF
TGTGCCAGTAGTATCATCCAGGGATCCGGCTACGAGCAGTACTTC
>NA|TRBJ2-2|NA|TRBV7-3
CASSLGPDRELFF
TGTGCCAGCAGCTTAGGGCCGGACAGGGAGCTGTTTTTT
>NA|TRBJ2-5|TRBD2|TRBV6-6
CASSYSLAGGQETQYF
TGTGCCAGCAGTTACTCGCTAGCGGGAGGACAAGAGACCCAGTACTTC
>NA|TRBJ1-3|NA|TRBV30
CAWSAGNGNTIYF
TGTGCCTGGAGTGCCGGGAACGGAAACACCATATATTTT
>NA|TRBJ2-1|TRBD2|TRBV10-3
CAISESRLGLAEYNEQFF
TGTGCCATCAGTGAGTCGCGCCTGGGACTAGCGGAATACAATGAGCAGTTCTTC
>NA|TRBJ2-3|TRBD2|TRBV5-1
CASSAASGSGGADTQYF
TGCGCCAGCAGCGCCGCTAGCGGATCCGGGGGGGCAGATACGCAGTATTTT
>NA|TRBJ2-7|TRBD1|TRBV2
CASRLGGASPYEQYF
TGTGCCAGCAGGTTAGGGGGCGCAAGCCCCTACGAGCAGTACTTC
>few|TRBJ1-5|NA|TRBV6-1
CASILSRGSNQPQHF
TGTGCCAGCATTCTCTCGAGGGGGAGCAATCAGCCCCAGCATTTT
>NA|TRBJ2-3|NA|TRBV10-1
CASSESTLTDTQYF
TGCGCCAGCAGTGAGTCGACTCTAACAGATACGCAGTATTTT
>NA|TRBJ2-7|TRBD1|TRBV7-9
CASSLRTTGGTGEQYF
TGTGCCAGCAGCTTACGGACGACAGGGGGAACGGGGGAGCAGTACTTC
>NA|TRBJ2-7|TRBD2|TRBV6-5
CASSYLFRGDYEQYF
TGTGCCAGCAGTTACCTGTTTCGGGGGGACTACGAGCAGTACTTC
>NA|TRBJ1-5|TRBD1|TRBV2
CASSHGQGDQPQHF
TGTGCCAGCAGCCACGGACAGGGGGACCAGCCCCAGCATTTT
>NA|TRBJ2-4|NA|TRBV5-6
CASSLWQGNIQYF
TGTGCCAGCAGCTTGTGGCAGGGGAACATTCAGTACTTC
>once|TRBJ2-1|TRBD2|TRBV27
CASSFRTSGNEQFF
TGTGCCAGCAGTTTCAGGACTAGCGGCAATGAGCAGTTCTTC